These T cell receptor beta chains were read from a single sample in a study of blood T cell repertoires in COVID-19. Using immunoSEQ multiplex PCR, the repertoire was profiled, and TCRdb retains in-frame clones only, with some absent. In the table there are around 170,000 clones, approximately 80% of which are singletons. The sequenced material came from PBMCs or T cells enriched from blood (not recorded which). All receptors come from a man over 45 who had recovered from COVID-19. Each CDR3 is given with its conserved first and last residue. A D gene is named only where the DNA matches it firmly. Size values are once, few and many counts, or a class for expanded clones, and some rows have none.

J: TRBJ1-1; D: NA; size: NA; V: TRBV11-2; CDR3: CASSFNRALGDTEAFF; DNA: TGTGCCAGCAGCTTTAACCGGGCCCTCGGGGACACTGAAGCTTTCTTT
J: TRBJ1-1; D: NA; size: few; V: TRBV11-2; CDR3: CASSLRRDTEAFF; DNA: TGTGCCAGCAGCTTACGCAGGGACACTGAAGCTTTCTTT
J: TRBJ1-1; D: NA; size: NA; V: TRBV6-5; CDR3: CASRTQTGRAFF; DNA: TGTGCCAGCAGGACCCAAACAGGGAGAGCTTTCTTT
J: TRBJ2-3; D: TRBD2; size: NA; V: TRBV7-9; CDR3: CASSLRGAPADTQYF; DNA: TGTGCCAGCAGCTTGCGGGGGGCCCCCGCAGATACGCAGTATTTT
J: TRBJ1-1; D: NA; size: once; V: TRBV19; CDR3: CASSPLRRATEAFF; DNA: TGTGCCAGTAGTCCCTTACGCAGGGCCACTGAAGCTTTCTTT
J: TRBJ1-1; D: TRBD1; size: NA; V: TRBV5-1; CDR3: CASSKDRGRGNTEAFF; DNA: TGCGCCAGCAGCAAGGACAGGGGGCGGGGGAACACTGAAGCTTTCTTT
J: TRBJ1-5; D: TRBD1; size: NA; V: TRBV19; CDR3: CASTSGGQPQHF; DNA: TGTGCCAGTACCTCAGGGGGTCAGCCCCAGCATTTT
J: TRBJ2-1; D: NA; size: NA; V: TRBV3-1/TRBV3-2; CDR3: CASSQDRVSEQFF; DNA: TGTGCCAGCAGCCAAGATCGGGTATCCGAGCAGTTCTTC
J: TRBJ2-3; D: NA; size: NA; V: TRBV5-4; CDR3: CASSLVPRTRLTGGTQYF; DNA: TGTGCCAGCAGCTTGGTTCCTAGGACACGGTTAACGGGGGGCACGCAGTATTTT
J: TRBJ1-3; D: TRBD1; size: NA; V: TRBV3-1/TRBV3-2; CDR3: CASSYDRASGNTIYF; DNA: TGTGCCAGCAGCTACGACAGGGCTTCTGGAAACACCATATATTTT
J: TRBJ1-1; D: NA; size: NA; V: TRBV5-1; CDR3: CASSVREDTEAFF; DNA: TGCGCCAGCAGCGTGCGGGAGGACACTGAAGCTTTCTTT
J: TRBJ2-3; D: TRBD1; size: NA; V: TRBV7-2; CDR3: CASSLIRDRRTDTQYF; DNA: TGTGCCAGCAGCCTTATCCGGGACAGGAGGACAGATACGCAGTATTTT
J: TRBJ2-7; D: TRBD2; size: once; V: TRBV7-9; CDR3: CASSTVRGGSSYEQYF; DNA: TGTGCCAGCAGCACGGTGCGGGGGGGGAGCTCCTACGAGCAGTACTTC
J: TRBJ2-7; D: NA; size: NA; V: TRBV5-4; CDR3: CASSSQGTHEQYF; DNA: TGTGCCAGCAGCTCACAGGGTACCCACGAGCAGTACTTC
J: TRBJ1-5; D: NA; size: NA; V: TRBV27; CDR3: CASSRGQNNQPQHF; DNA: TGTGCCAGCAGTCGCGGACAGAACAATCAGCCCCAGCATTTT